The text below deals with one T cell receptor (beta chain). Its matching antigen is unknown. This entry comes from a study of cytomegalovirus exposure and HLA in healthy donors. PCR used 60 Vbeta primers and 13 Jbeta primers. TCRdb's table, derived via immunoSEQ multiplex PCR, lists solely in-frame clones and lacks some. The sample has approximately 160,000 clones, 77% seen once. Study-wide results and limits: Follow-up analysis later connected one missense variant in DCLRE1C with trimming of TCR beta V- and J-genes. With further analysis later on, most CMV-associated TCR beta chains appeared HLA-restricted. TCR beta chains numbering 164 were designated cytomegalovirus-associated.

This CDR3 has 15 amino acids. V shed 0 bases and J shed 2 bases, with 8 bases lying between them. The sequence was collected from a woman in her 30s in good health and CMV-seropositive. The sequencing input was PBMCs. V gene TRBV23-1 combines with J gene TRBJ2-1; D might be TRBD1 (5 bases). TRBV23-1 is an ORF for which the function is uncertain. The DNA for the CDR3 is TGCGCCAGCAGTCAATCTAGGGGTCCCTACAATGAGCAGTTCTTC. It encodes CASSQSRGPYNEQFF.